This T cell receptor beta chain is drawn from a study of blood T cell repertoires in COVID-19. Turning to the study itself: The study drew acute and convalescent COVID-19 samples from the United States, Italy and Spain. The analysed material was cDNA or gDNA that came from T cells, B-cell-depleted T cells, or PBMCs.

The V and J ends lost 7 bases and 8 bases, in that order; junction bases with no gene match: 8. The CDR3 has 13 residues. Germline V gene data show CDR1 as MDHEN and CDR2 as SYDVKM. In the authors' workflow: The authors estimated nucleated cell counts from reference gene primer amplification. Some clones are missing from TCRdb's copy, which holds only in-frame ones; the method was immunoSEQ multiplex PCR. Clone size and the V and J calls come from that table; the DNA yielded D and trimming. This sample has 60,000 to 80,000 clones, with about 87% found just once. The rearrangement uses TRBV28 and TRBJ1-2; TRBD1 matches 9 bases. The sequence derives from a woman in her seventies with acute or convalescent COVID-19. Material for sequencing was peripheral blood. The CDR3 is CASILQGARGYTF. For the CDR3, the DNA is TGTGCCAGCATCTTACAGGGGGCGAGGGGCTACACCTTC.